This entry concerns a single T cell receptor (beta chain). Methods used by the authors: Amplifying reference gene primers gave estimates of nucleated cell counts. Only in-frame clones appear in the TCRdb table, and some are missing; sequencing was by immunoSEQ multiplex PCR. V and J calls plus clone size are reproduced from that table; the DNA served to infer D and trimming. The sample has about 88,000 clones; less than 95% are singletons. Germline values: CDR1 SEHNR, CDR2 FQNEAQ (reference sequence). The length of the CDR3 is 15 residues. The V gene end was trimmed by 6 bases and the J gene end by 2 bases; junction bases not matched to a gene: 5. This sample is part of a study of blood T cell repertoires in COVID-19. The overall study: Acute and convalescent COVID-19 samples came from the United States, Italy and Spain.

A Seattle source enrolled patients during active infection and followed them longitudinally. Material for sequencing was peripheral blood. J is TRBJ2-1 and V is TRBV7-9, with 9 bases aligning to TRBD2. This TCR derives from a man aged 18 to 30 with COVID-19, enrolled during active disease. The CDR3 sequence is CASRIIAGAYNEQFF. The CDR3, as DNA: TGTGCCAGCAGAATCATAGCGGGGGCCTACAATGAGCAGTTCTTC.